This is a list of T cell receptor beta chains from one sample in a study of shared T cell receptors in the human thymus. TCRdb's table, derived via immunoSEQ multiplex PCR, lists solely in-frame clones and lacks some. The table lists just under 550,000 clones, approximately 78% of them singletons. The sample was also reused in another study, on human thymus T cells.

Input material: thymocytes. These receptors were obtained from a boy younger than two with a congenital heart defect. Each CDR3 is given with its conserved first and last residue. The order of the fields is D gene, J gene, clone size, V gene, CDR3 protein, CDR3 DNA. D genes are given only for firm matches. For some rows the clone size is stated as once, few or many, or as a class when expanded; others skip it.

d_gene: -; j_gene: TRBJ2-7; abundance: -; v_gene: TRBV28; CDR3aa: CASSLFSDRVIEQYF; CDR3nt: TGTGCCAGCAGTTTATTCTCGGACAGAGTGATTGAGCAGTACTTC
d_gene: TRBD2; j_gene: TRBJ2-3; abundance: -; v_gene: TRBV4-1; CDR3aa: CASSQNREGLGPKDTQYF; CDR3nt: TGCGCCAGCAGCCAAAACCGGGAGGGGCTAGGCCCCAAGGATACGCAGTATTTT
d_gene: -; j_gene: TRBJ1-1; abundance: -; v_gene: TRBV29-1; CDR3aa: CSVEGHKNTEAFF; CDR3nt: TGCAGCGTTGAAGGACATAAGAACACTGAAGCTTTCTTT
d_gene: TRBD1; j_gene: TRBJ2-1; abundance: -; v_gene: TRBV19; CDR3aa: CATRGWLSYNEQFF; CDR3nt: TGTGCCACCAGGGGGTGGCTCTCCTACAATGAGCAGTTCTTC
d_gene: -; j_gene: TRBJ1-4; abundance: -; v_gene: TRBV28; CDR3aa: CASSPRTVFNEKLFF; CDR3nt: TGTGCCAGCAGTCCCCGGACAGTTTTTAATGAAAAACTGTTTTTT
d_gene: -; j_gene: TRBJ2-7; abundance: -; v_gene: TRBV28; CDR3aa: CASSSPYEQYF; CDR3nt: TGTGCCAGCAGTTCCCCGTACGAGCAGTACTTC
d_gene: TRBD1; j_gene: TRBJ2-1; abundance: -; v_gene: TRBV11-2; CDR3aa: CASSSDRGCNEQFF; CDR3nt: TGTGCCAGCAGCTCCGACAGGGGGTGCAATGAGCAGTTCTTC
d_gene: -; j_gene: TRBJ2-1; abundance: -; v_gene: TRBV27; CDR3aa: CASSSSSAAREQFF; CDR3nt: TGTGCCAGCAGTTCGTCTAGCGCGGCGAGGGAGCAGTTCTTC
d_gene: TRBD1; j_gene: TRBJ2-6; abundance: -; v_gene: TRBV5-1; CDR3aa: CASSLHGTAAFSGANVLTF; CDR3nt: TGCGCCAGCAGCTTACACGGGACAGCGGCTTTCTCTGGGGCCAACGTCCTGACTTTC
d_gene: TRBD1; j_gene: TRBJ2-3; abundance: -; v_gene: TRBV7-9; CDR3aa: CASSAGTGNADTQYF; CDR3nt: TGTGCCAGCAGCGCCGGGACAGGGAACGCAGATACGCAGTATTTT
d_gene: TRBD1; j_gene: TRBJ2-3; abundance: -; v_gene: TRBV5-4; CDR3aa: CASSREVRGPDTQYF; CDR3nt: TGTGCCAGCAGCCGGGAAGTGAGGGGGCCAGATACGCAGTATTTT
d_gene: -; j_gene: TRBJ1-5; abundance: -; v_gene: TRBV29-1; CDR3aa: CSVGDQPQHF; CDR3nt: TGCAGCGTTGGAGATCAGCCCCAGCATTTT
d_gene: -; j_gene: TRBJ2-3; abundance: -; v_gene: TRBV5-4; CDR3aa: CASSLDGSLGEGDTQYF; CDR3nt: TGTGCCAGCAGCTTGGATGGTAGCCTGGGAGAGGGAGATACGCAGTATTTT
d_gene: TRBD2; j_gene: TRBJ2-7; abundance: once; v_gene: TRBV5-1; CDR3aa: CASSFSLTGGPNAEQYF; CDR3nt: TGCGCCAGCAGCTTCTCGCTGACGGGAGGGCCCAACGCCGAGCAGTACTTC
d_gene: TRBD2; j_gene: TRBJ2-7; abundance: -; v_gene: TRBV5-1; CDR3aa: CATPSTSGRAGGYEQYF; CDR3nt: TGCGCCACCCCTTCGACTAGCGGGAGGGCCGGGGGGTACGAGCAGTACTTC
d_gene: TRBD2; j_gene: TRBJ2-7; abundance: few; v_gene: TRBV27; CDR3aa: CASKVSGLAYEQYF; CDR3nt: TGTGCCAGCAAGGTGTCGGGACTAGCTTACGAGCAGTACTTC
d_gene: -; j_gene: TRBJ1-5; abundance: -; v_gene: TRBV29-1; CDR3aa: CSDHTYRAHSNQPQHF; CDR3nt: TGCAGCGACCATACCTACAGGGCTCATAGCAATCAGCCCCAGCATTTT
d_gene: -; j_gene: TRBJ1-1; abundance: few; v_gene: TRBV29-1; CDR3aa: CSVERRRGGPKLANTEAFF; CDR3nt: TGCAGCGTTGAGAGAAGGCGGGGGGGGCCTAAGTTGGCGAACACTGAAGCTTTCTTT
d_gene: TRBD1; j_gene: TRBJ2-7; abundance: few; v_gene: TRBV4-3; CDR3aa: CASSQEGQGVDEQYF; CDR3nt: TGCGCCAGCAGCCAAGAAGGACAGGGAGTCGACGAGCAGTACTTC
d_gene: TRBD1; j_gene: TRBJ1-1; abundance: -; v_gene: TRBV2; CDR3aa: CASRAPGTGGEGNTEAFF; CDR3nt: TGTGCCAGCCGAGCACCAGGGACAGGGGGCGAGGGGAACACTGAAGCTTTCTTT
d_gene: -; j_gene: TRBJ2-3; abundance: -; v_gene: TRBV10-3; CDR3aa: CAISESVGTLTDTQYF; CDR3nt: TGTGCCATCAGTGAGTCAGTGGGCACTCTCACAGATACGCAGTATTTT
d_gene: TRBD2; j_gene: TRBJ2-7; abundance: -; v_gene: TRBV14; CDR3aa: CASSQGGGYEQYF; CDR3nt: TGTGCCAGCAGCCAAGGGGGGGGCTACGAGCAGTACTTC
d_gene: TRBD1; j_gene: TRBJ2-1; abundance: once; v_gene: TRBV14; CDR3aa: CASSRKDRAEQFF; CDR3nt: TGTGCCAGCAGCCGGAAGGACAGGGCTGAGCAGTTCTTC
d_gene: -; j_gene: TRBJ2-3; abundance: -; v_gene: TRBV29-1; CDR3aa: CSALRASSTDTQYF; CDR3nt: TGCAGCGCCCTGAGGGCCTCTAGCACAGATACGCAGTATTTT
d_gene: TRBD2; j_gene: TRBJ2-7; abundance: -; v_gene: TRBV13; CDR3aa: CASSLGGGLAGDNDEQYF; CDR3nt: TGTGCCAGCAGCTTAGGGGGGGGACTAGCGGGAGATAACGACGAGCAGTACTTC
d_gene: -; j_gene: TRBJ1-3; abundance: -; v_gene: TRBV6-6; CDR3aa: CASSYSPSGGNTIYF; CDR3nt: TGTGCCAGCAGTTACTCTCCTAGCGGGGGAAACACCATATATTTT
d_gene: TRBD1; j_gene: TRBJ1-5; abundance: few; v_gene: TRBV15; CDR3aa: CATSSVPGQGNNNQPQHF; CDR3nt: TGTGCCACCAGCAGCGTCCCGGGACAGGGGAACAACAATCAGCCCCAGCATTTT
d_gene: TRBD1; j_gene: TRBJ1-2; abundance: -; v_gene: TRBV29-1; CDR3aa: CSVGNNGTGLNYGYTF; CDR3nt: TGCAGCGTTGGAAATAATGGGACAGGGCTTAACTATGGCTACACCTTC
d_gene: TRBD2; j_gene: TRBJ2-7; abundance: -; v_gene: TRBV7-9; CDR3aa: CASSFTGTSGRPYEQYF; CDR3nt: TGTGCCAGCAGCTTCACCGGGACTAGCGGGAGGCCCTACGAGCAGTACTTC
d_gene: TRBD1; j_gene: TRBJ2-3; abundance: -; v_gene: TRBV19; CDR3aa: CASSKSDREPSTDTQYF; CDR3nt: TGTGCCAGTAGTAAGAGTGACAGGGAACCTAGCACAGATACGCAGTATTTT
d_gene: TRBD2; j_gene: TRBJ2-3; abundance: once; v_gene: TRBV5-6; CDR3aa: CASGGAGLAGPPSTDTQYF; CDR3nt: TGTGCCAGCGGGGGGGCGGGACTAGCGGGACCCCCCTCCACAGATACGCAGTATTTT
d_gene: TRBD1; j_gene: TRBJ2-6; abundance: -; v_gene: TRBV7-9; CDR3aa: CASSVQGVGANVLTF; CDR3nt: TGTGCCAGCAGCGTCCAGGGGGTCGGGGCCAACGTCCTGACTTTC
d_gene: -; j_gene: TRBJ1-5; abundance: -; v_gene: TRBV18; CDR3aa: CASSPGGGNQPQHF; CDR3nt: TGTGCCAGCTCACCCGGGGGTGGCAATCAGCCCCAGCATTTT
d_gene: TRBD1; j_gene: TRBJ1-3; abundance: -; v_gene: TRBV10-3; CDR3aa: CATKGRDRSLSGNTIYF; CDR3nt: TGTGCCACAAAGGGGCGGGACAGGAGTCTCTCTGGAAACACCATATATTTT
d_gene: -; j_gene: TRBJ2-7; abundance: -; v_gene: TRBV27; CDR3aa: CASTLGARGKETNEQYF; CDR3nt: TGTGCCAGCACCCTTGGGGCAAGGGGCAAAGAAACAAACGAGCAGTACTTC
d_gene: TRBD1; j_gene: TRBJ2-2; abundance: -; v_gene: TRBV7-9; CDR3aa: CASSPLTGSGTGELFF; CDR3nt: TGTGCCAGCAGCCCCCTGACAGGGTCGGGCACCGGGGAGCTGTTTTTT
d_gene: TRBD2; j_gene: TRBJ2-3; abundance: -; v_gene: TRBV12-5; CDR3aa: CASGLGTSGDKDTQYF; CDR3nt: TGTGCTAGTGGTTTGGGTACTAGCGGAGATAAGGATACGCAGTATTTT
d_gene: -; j_gene: TRBJ1-4; abundance: -; v_gene: TRBV19; CDR3aa: CASRGTNEKLFF; CDR3nt: TGTGCCAGTCGAGGGACTAATGAAAAACTGTTTTTT
d_gene: TRBD2; j_gene: TRBJ2-1; abundance: -; v_gene: TRBV9; CDR3aa: CASSVQTSGSYNEQFF; CDR3nt: TGTGCCAGCAGCGTACAGACTAGCGGGAGCTACAATGAGCAGTTCTTC
d_gene: TRBD1; j_gene: TRBJ2-1; abundance: -; v_gene: TRBV29-1; CDR3aa: CSVEADRGTDNEQFF; CDR3nt: TGCAGCGTTGAAGCAGACAGGGGTACGGACAATGAGCAGTTCTTC
d_gene: TRBD2; j_gene: TRBJ2-5; abundance: -; v_gene: TRBV5-1; CDR3aa: CASSLLGRFWETQYF; CDR3nt: TGCGCCAGCAGCTTGCTCGGGAGGTTTTGGGAGACCCAGTACTTC
d_gene: TRBD2; j_gene: TRBJ2-1; abundance: -; v_gene: TRBV6-1; CDR3aa: CASRGLGAANEQFF; CDR3nt: TGTGCCAGCAGGGGACTAGGCGCGGCCAATGAGCAGTTCTTC
d_gene: -; j_gene: TRBJ2-3; abundance: once; v_gene: TRBV5-1; CDR3aa: CASSLVPRNPYTDTQYF; CDR3nt: TGCGCCAGCAGCTTGGTTCCGCGCAACCCCTACACAGATACGCAGTATTTT
d_gene: TRBD1; j_gene: TRBJ2-7; abundance: few; v_gene: TRBV6-1; CDR3aa: CASTPDRGYAYEQYF; CDR3nt: TGTGCCAGCACCCCTGACAGGGGTTATGCGTACGAGCAGTACTTC
d_gene: TRBD1; j_gene: TRBJ1-4; abundance: once; v_gene: TRBV6-7; CDR3aa: CASSYSRHRGRREKLFF; CDR3nt: TGTGCCAGCAGTTACTCGCGCCACAGGGGGCGAAGGGAAAAACTGTTTTTT
d_gene: -; j_gene: TRBJ2-6; abundance: -; v_gene: TRBV5-1; CDR3aa: CASSPTPRTSGANVLTF; CDR3nt: TGCGCCAGCAGCCCCACTCCCCGGACATCAGGGGCCAACGTCCTGACTTTC
d_gene: TRBD1; j_gene: TRBJ1-1; abundance: once; v_gene: TRBV6-5; CDR3aa: CASRGQTPRNTEAFF; CDR3nt: TGTGCCAGCAGGGGACAGACTCCTCGGAACACTGAAGCTTTCTTT
d_gene: TRBD1; j_gene: TRBJ2-7; abundance: few; v_gene: TRBV25-1; CDR3aa: CASSTPGQGLIEQYF; CDR3nt: TGTGCCAGCAGCACCCCGGGACAGGGCCTGATCGAGCAGTACTTC
d_gene: TRBD1; j_gene: TRBJ1-4; abundance: few; v_gene: TRBV6-5; CDR3aa: CASSYSLCWDSEKLFF; CDR3nt: TGTGCCAGCAGTTATTCCCTGTGCTGGGACAGCGAAAAACTGTTTTTT
d_gene: TRBD1; j_gene: TRBJ2-3; abundance: -; v_gene: TRBV18; CDR3aa: CASSPDREWATDTQYF; CDR3nt: TGTGCCAGCTCACCGGACAGGGAGTGGGCGACAGATACGCAGTATTTT
d_gene: TRBD2; j_gene: TRBJ2-7; abundance: -; v_gene: TRBV6-1; CDR3aa: CASSPTSGRAKLQYF; CDR3nt: TGTGCCAGCAGTCCCACTAGCGGGAGGGCCAAACTTCAGTACTTC
d_gene: -; j_gene: TRBJ2-1; abundance: -; v_gene: TRBV28; CDR3aa: CASSSRNEQFF; CDR3nt: TGTGCCAGCAGTTCGCGGAATGAGCAGTTCTTC
d_gene: TRBD1; j_gene: TRBJ1-2; abundance: once; v_gene: TRBV27; CDR3aa: CASSTKGTALDYGYTF; CDR3nt: TGTGCCAGCAGTACGAAGGGGACAGCTTTGGACTATGGCTACACCTTC